This TCR beta chain derives from a study of spatial heterogeneity in lung cancer (dated 2019 in TCRdb). Turning to the overall study: Beta-chain transcripts were consistently detected in greater numbers than alpha-chain transcripts, which likely reflects a higher abundance of beta-chain transcripts. In the raw uncorrected reads, each unique combination of TCR and UMI appeared more than ten times on average. The study quantitatively compared TCR alpha and beta repertoires across multiple tumor regions, matched nontumor lung and blood in non-small cell lung cancer. TCR repertoire features were related to nonsynonymous mutation counts determined by whole-exome sequencing of tumor tissue. At surgery, both alpha and beta chains were TCR-sequenced in over 200 tumor regions, about 64 matched nontumor lung samples and some 56 PBMC samples.

The method was 5' RACE. The run used a NextSeq 500. In the TCR library protocol, a unique molecular identifier was attached to each TCR cDNA molecule so that PCR and sequencing errors could be corrected. The original pipeline was this. TCR identification, UMI-based error correction and CDR3 extraction were all carried out with Decombinator tools. TCRs above a frequency of 2 per 1,000, corresponding to the top 1% of the tumor frequency distribution, were defined as expanded. Renyi diversity was computed with the R vegan package after each repertoire had been subsampled 100 times to 5,000 TCRs. CDR3 similarity networks were constructed using string-kernel similarity of amino acid triplets, with links drawn between CDR3s whose pairwise similarity was above 0.82. TCRdb reran the public reads through fastp at Q25 and MiXCR, keeping productive beta chains. Every CDR3 protein is listed once, alongside the most common genes and DNA of its rows. TCRdb, not the authors, supplied the V and J calls. For this sample the table gives tens of thousands of distinct CDR3 sequences, of which 5.2% were detected only once. The ten largest clonotypes hold roughly 27% of the sample.

Sample time point, as interpreted from the label and publication: sample taken at primary tumor resection. TCR sequencing used whole RNA extracted from tumor and nontumor lung tissue, or from cryopreserved PBMC samples, without cell sorting. Samples were obtained from approximately 70 patients with early-stage, untreated non-small cell lung cancer from the lung TRACERx cohort. Only patients for whom sufficient RNA was available from at least two tumor regions were selected for TCR sequencing. The germline V gene (reference sequence) yields LNHNV for CDR1 and YYDKDF for CDR2. The CDR3 spans 15 residues, from the cysteine through the phenylalanine. This entry keeps only the CDR3 DNA: 45 bases, framed from base 1. Relative to germline, V is 0 bases shorter and J is 0 bases shorter, with 7 bases between their ends. This clonotype was seen ten or more times. Its antigen is not yet known. No much larger clone is present one base from it, and per-base qualities are unavailable.

The research as a whole found: Additional single-cell paired TCR alpha and beta sequencing was considered necessary to confirm, at a functional level, the hypothesis that regional TCRs recognize regional mutations. Ubiquitous expanded tumor TCRs were found in blood more often at tumor resection than at routine follow-up.

This TCR was sampled from a female donor with early-stage non-small cell lung cancer. The material sequenced was PBMCs, taken at surgery. The chain links TRBV15 with TRBJ2-3, with no D gene named confidently. The CDR3: CATSRDPRSTDTQYF. The nucleotide sequence reads as follows: TGTGCCACCAGCAGAGACCCTAGGAGCACAGATACGCAGTATTTT.